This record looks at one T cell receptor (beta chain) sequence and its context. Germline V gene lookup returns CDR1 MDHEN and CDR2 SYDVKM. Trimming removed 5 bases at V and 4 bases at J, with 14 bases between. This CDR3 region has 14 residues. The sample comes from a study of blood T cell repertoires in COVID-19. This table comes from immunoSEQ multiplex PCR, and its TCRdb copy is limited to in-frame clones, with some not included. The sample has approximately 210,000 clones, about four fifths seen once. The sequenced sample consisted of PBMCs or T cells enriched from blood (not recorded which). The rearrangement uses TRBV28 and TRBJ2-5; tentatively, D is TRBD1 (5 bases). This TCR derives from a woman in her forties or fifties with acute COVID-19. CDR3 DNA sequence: TGTGCCAGCAGTCCCTCAGGGCCGGCAGAGACCCAGTACTTC. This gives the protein CASSPSGPAETQYF.